This entry is about one TCR beta chain. Some clones are missing from TCRdb's copy, which holds only in-frame ones; the method was immunoSEQ multiplex PCR. The sample contains 45,000 to 65,000 clones, around 80% of which appear only once. The data stem from a study of blood T cell repertoires in COVID-19. On the study more broadly: T cells, B-cell-depleted T cells, or PBMCs provided the cDNA or gDNA that served as material.

The J segment lost 4 bases and the V segment lost 6 bases, leaving 5 bases of the junction unmatched. Germline V gene lookup returns CDR1 LNHDA and CDR2 SQIVND (reference sequence). This CDR3 is built from 13 residues. In Seattle, patients joined the study during active infection and were tracked longitudinally. The rearrangement uses TRBV19 and TRBJ1-1, with 7 nucleotides matching TRBD1. Material: peripheral blood. This receptor was obtained from a man aged 25-45 years with COVID-19, enrolled during active disease. The chain's CDR3 is CASSAAGGTEAFF. In nucleotides, the CDR3 is TGTGCCAGTAGCGCCGCAGGGGGCACTGAAGCTTTCTTT.